This T cell receptor (beta chain) was sequenced for a study of blood T cell repertoires in COVID-19. The length of the CDR3 is 14 residues. Trimming left V 0 bases short and J 0 bases short, with 6 bases between. From germline, CDR1 is SGHDT and CDR2 YYEEEE. Residents of 24 US areas, aged about 18 to 100 years, made up the participants. Each participant's cohort was designated according to participant-reported clinical history. Measured with immunoSEQ multiplex PCR; TCRdb has only the in-frame clones, and not every one. The sample includes 200,000 to 250,000 clones, 88% of them seen just once. Sequencing was carried out using PBMCs or T cells enriched from blood (not recorded which). The sequence came from a woman in her 30s who had recovered from COVID-19. The chain links TRBV5-6 to TRBJ2-5; D is unresolved. The DNA for the CDR3 is TGTGCCAGCAGCTTGGGAGGCAACCAAGAGACCCAGTACTTC. This codes for CASSLGGNQETQYF.